Below, 17 T cell receptor beta chains from the same sample are listed, as sequenced in a study of T cell repertoires in cytomegalovirus infection. MiXCR was run by TCRdb on the reads, yielding one entry per CDR3 protein. Of fewer than 850,000 distinct CDR3 sequences in the sample, roughly 28% were seen once. No antigen has been identified for these receptors. The sequencing used cultured CD8+ T cells from PBMCs, collected from culture after CMV antigen stimulation. These TCRs come from a human donor in good health (CMV status not recorded). Some clones in this sample may be carry-over from other donors' samples.

This clonotype came up many times. V usage is TRBV7-2 and J usage is TRBJ2-3; 11 positions agree with TRBD2. Germline V CDR1 and CDR2: SGHTA, FQGNSA. The CDR3 spans 16 residues. V dropped 5 bases and J dropped 4; count of bases not matched to a gene: 8. DNA for the CDR3: TGTGCCAGCAGCCTCATGTCACTAGCGGGGGCAGATACGCAGTATTTT. This codes for CASSLMSLAGADTQYF. Combining the CDR3 with reference TRBV7-2 and TRBJ2-3 gives the whole variable domain GAGVSQSPSNKVTEKGKDVELRCDPISGHTALYWYRQSLGQGLEFLIYFQGNSAPDKSGLPSDRFSAERTGGSVSTLTIQRTQQEDSAVYLCASSLMSLAGADTQYFGPGTRLTVL.

This clonotype showed up just a few times. The rearrangement uses TRBV7-9 and TRBJ2-5, with 8 bases matching TRBD1. CDR3 length: 14 amino acids. Germline assignment: CDR1 SEHNR and CDR2 FQNEAQ (reference sequence). Trimming removed 5 bases from V and 9 bases from J; junction bases left unmatched: 11. The CDR3 bases are TGTGCCAGCAGCCCAGGGGGCTGGCTAGGAGCCCAGTACTTC. Translated: CASSPGGWLGAQYF.

The J gene is TRBJ1-5, the V gene TRBV5-1; TRBD1 matches 9 bases. The CDR3 covers 19 residues. Germline CDR1 and CDR2: SGHRS and YFSETQ. V lost 0 bases to trimming and J lost 4 bases; unmatched junction nucleotides: 14. Here the CDR3 reads CASSLAQPVDGQGNQPQHF. CDR3 in DNA: TGCGCCAGCAGCTTGGCCCAGCCCGTAGATGGACAGGGGAATCAGCCCCAGCATTTT. The full variable domain, with the rest looked up from reference TRBV5-1 and TRBJ1-5, is KAGVTQTPRYLIKTRGQQVTLSCSPISGHRSVSWYQQTPGQGLQFLFEYFSETQRNKGNFPGRFSGRQFSNSRSEMNVSTLELGDSALYLCASSLAQPVDGQGNQPQHFGDGTRLSIL.

The gene calls are TRBV6-2 or TRBV6-3 and TRBJ2-1; tentatively, D is TRBD1 (5 bases). Trimming left V 1 base short and J 4 bases short, with 11 bases between. Per germline, CDR1 MNHEY and CDR2 SVGEGT. The CDR3 is 15 amino acids. The CDR3 bases are TGTGCCAGCAGTTACTTTTGGGGCGAGTACAATGAGCAGTTCTTC. Protein product: CASSYFWGEYNEQFF.

This clonotype has just a few counts. The gene calls are TRBV6-6 and TRBJ2-1; TRBD1 aligns across 10 bases. Looked up from germline, CDR1 is MNHNY and CDR2 is SVGAGI (reference sequence). There are 15 residues in the CDR3. The V and J ends lost 2 bases and 9 bases, in that order; junction bases with no gene match: 7. In DNA, the CDR3 is TGTGCCAGCAGTTACGGGACAGGGGAGAGGGGTGAGCAGTTCTTC. Translation gives CASSYGTGERGEQFF.

The DNA of the CDR3 is TGCGCCAGCACCGGACAGGGAGACAGAAACGAGCCTGAAGCTTTCTTT. This translates into CASTGQGDRNEPEAFF. The rearrangement joins TRBV5-1 to TRBJ1-1, with 8 bases fitting TRBD1. The trim removed 6 bases at V and 6 bases at J, leaving 16 bases unmatched. Germline V lookup: CDR1 SGHRS, CDR2 YFSETQ. The CDR3 is made up of 16 amino acids.

This clonotype was recorded many times. This chain connects TRBV7-6 to TRBJ1-5, with a possible D match to TRBD1 (5 bases). The CDR3 loop spans 15 amino acids. Germline CDR1 and CDR2: SGHVS and FNYEAQ. Trimming stripped 0 bases from V and 9 bases from J, with 15 bases between. CDR3 coding DNA: TGTGCCAGCAGCTTAGCAAGGGACGCCCGGGGGCCCCAGCATTTT. Its translation: CASSLARDARGPQHF.

This clonotype was detected only a few times. The chain has TRBV12-3 or TRBV12-4 and TRBJ2-1, with D maybe TRBD2 (5 bases). This CDR3 region has 15 residues. Between the trimmed V and J ends, which lost 1 base and 3 bases, there was a span of 10 bases. CDR3 sequence (DNA): TGTGCCAGCAGTTTAGAGGACTCCATCTACAATGAGCAGTTCTTC. Translated, it gives CASSLEDSIYNEQFF.

The rearrangement uses TRBV2 and TRBJ1-2; D gene uncertain. The CDR3 totals 15 residues. Germline V gene data show CDR1 as SNHLY and CDR2 as FYNNEI. The V gene lost 1 base and the J gene lost 6 bases, with 15 bases spanning the gap. The CDR3 is CASSEGLTGGNGYTF. For the CDR3, the DNA is TGTGCCAGCAGTGAAGGGCTCACGGGAGGGAATGGCTACACCTTC.

This clonotype was picked up a small number of times. The chain links TRBV7-6 to TRBJ2-1; the match to TRBD2 covers 8 bases. The germline gives CDR1 SGHVS, CDR2 FNYEAQ. The V segment lost 4 bases and the J segment 6 bases; nucleotides outside the gene matches: 8. This CDR3 is 15 amino acids long. DNA for the CDR3: TGTGCCAGCAGCTGGTTAGCGGGGTGGCGCAATGAGCAGTTCTTC. Translation gives CASSWLAGWRNEQFF.

This clonotype was seen more than once but under ten times. DNA of the CDR3: TGTGCCAGCAGCCCGACCCCGGCGGGGGAGTACTACAATGAGCAGTTCTTC. It is translated as CASSPTPAGEYYNEQFF. V gene TRBV7-9 combines with J gene TRBJ2-1; 7 bases match TRBD2. The CDR3 runs to 17 residues. CDR1 and CDR2 from the germline V gene are SEHNR and FQNEAQ (reference sequence). V shed 5 bases, J shed 3 bases, and the junction held 13 bases outside the gene matches.

Of note for this clonotype: Since a much larger clone is just one base distant, this may be a read error. The chain has TRBV7-8 and TRBJ2-6; the D gene is possibly TRBD1 (6 bases). The CDR3 runs 18 residues. The germline CDR1 and CDR2 sequences are SGHVS and FQNEAQ. Here the CDR3 DNA reads TGTGCCAACAGCCTCAGGGGCCTTCTACCCTCTGGGGCCAACGTCCTGACTTTC. The encoded protein is CANSLRGLLPSGANVLTF.

This clonotype came up many times. The rearrangement uses TRBV7-9 and TRBJ2-2, with 8 nucleotides matching TRBD1. V trimming: 5 bases; J trimming: 0 bases; junction bases outside the gene matches: 17. The CDR3 contains 20 residues. CDR1 is SEHNR, CDR2 FQNEAQ, per germline (reference sequence). CDR3 DNA sequence: TGTGCCAGCAGCGCCCTCCGGGGACAGGACATCTTGCCGAACACCGGGGAGCTGTTTTTT. It specifies CASSALRGQDILPNTGELFF.

The genes are TRBV7-9 and TRBJ1-4, with TRBD1 matching over 7 bases. CDR1 and CDR2 (germline): SEHNR, FQNEAQ (reference sequence). Trimming took 4 bases from V and 6 from J; bases not matched to a gene: 8. CDR3 size: 15 residues. The CDR3 spells CASSSMGQMHEKLFF. DNA for the CDR3: TGTGCCAGCAGCTCAATGGGACAGATGCATGAAAAACTGTTTTTT.

The chain uses TRBV9 and TRBJ2-1; 10 bases are a match to TRBD2. The junction had 8 bases not matched to a gene; V was cut back by 2 bases and J by 15 bases. CDR3 size: 13 residues. Germline CDR1 and CDR2: SGDLS and YYNGEE. The CDR3 sequence: CASSVTSGEEAFF. The CDR3 DNA sequence: TGTGCCAGCAGCGTTACTAGCGGGGAAGAAGCGTTCTTC.

This clonotype was counted many times. The V and J genes are TRBV7-2 and TRBJ2-6; 8 bases agree with TRBD1. The CDR3 has 19 amino acids. V was pared by 5 bases and J by 0 bases, with 12 bases of the junction left unmatched. Germline V gene lookup returns CDR1 SGHTA and CDR2 FQGNSA. The CDR3 DNA is TGTGCCAGCAGCCGGGCAGGGGGCGCCTACCCCTCTGGGGCCAACGTCCTGACTTTC. It codes for CASSRAGGAYPSGANVLTF.

The chain joins TRBV4-3 to TRBJ1-1; D uncertain. V gave up 4 bases and J gave up 4 bases, with 28 bases separating them. Germline V CDR1 and CDR2: LGHNA, YSLEER. CDR3 length: 19 amino acids. The CDR3 sequence is CASSPDPMPGNFLSTEAFF. Written as DNA, the CDR3 is TGCGCCAGCAGCCCCGACCCGATGCCTGGGAATTTTTTGAGCACTGAAGCTTTCTTT.